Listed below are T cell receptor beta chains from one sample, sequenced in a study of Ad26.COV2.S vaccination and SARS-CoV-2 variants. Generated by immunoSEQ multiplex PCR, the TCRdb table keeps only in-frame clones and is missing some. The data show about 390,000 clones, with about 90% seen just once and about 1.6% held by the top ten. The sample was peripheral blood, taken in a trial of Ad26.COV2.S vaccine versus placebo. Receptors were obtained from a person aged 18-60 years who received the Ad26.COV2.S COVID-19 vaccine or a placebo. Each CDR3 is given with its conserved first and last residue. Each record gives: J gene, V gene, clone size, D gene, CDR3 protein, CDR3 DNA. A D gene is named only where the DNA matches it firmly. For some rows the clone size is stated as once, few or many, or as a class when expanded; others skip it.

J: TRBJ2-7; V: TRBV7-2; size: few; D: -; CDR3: CASSFRSYEQYF; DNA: TGTGCCAGCAGCTTCCGTTCCTACGAGCAGTACTTC
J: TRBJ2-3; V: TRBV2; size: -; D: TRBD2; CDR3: CASSEGLAGMPDTQYF; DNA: TGTGCCAGCAGTGAGGGACTAGCGGGGATGCCAGATACGCAGTATTTT
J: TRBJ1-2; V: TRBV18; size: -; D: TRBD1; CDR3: CASSPITGAHKGDGYTF; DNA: TGTGCCAGCTCACCGATCACAGGGGCCCATAAGGGAGATGGCTACACCTTC
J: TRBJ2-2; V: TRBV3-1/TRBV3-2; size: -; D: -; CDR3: CASSQEGTPNTGELFF; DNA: TGTGCCAGCAGCCAAGAGGGGACTCCTAACACCGGGGAGCTGTTTTTT
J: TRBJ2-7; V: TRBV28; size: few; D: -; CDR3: CASSLPRAYSYEQYF; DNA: TGTGCCAGCAGTTTACCGCGTGCCTATTCCTACGAGCAGTACTTC
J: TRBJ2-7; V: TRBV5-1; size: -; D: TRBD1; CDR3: CASSLGHRDRASYEQYF; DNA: TGCGCCAGCAGCTTGGGTCACCGGGACAGGGCGTCCTACGAGCAGTACTTC
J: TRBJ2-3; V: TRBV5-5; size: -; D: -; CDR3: CASSLGRSTDTQYF; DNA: TGTGCCAGCAGCTTGGGTCGGTCCACAGATACGCAGTATTTT
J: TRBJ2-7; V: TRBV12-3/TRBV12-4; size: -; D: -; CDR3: CASSPRVPYEQYF; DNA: TGTGCCAGCAGCCCCAGGGTTCCCTACGAGCAGTACTTC
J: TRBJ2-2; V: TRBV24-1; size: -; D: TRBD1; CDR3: CATSDTQGARPGELFF; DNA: TGTGCCACCAGTGATACACAGGGGGCGCGTCCCGGGGAGCTGTTTTTT
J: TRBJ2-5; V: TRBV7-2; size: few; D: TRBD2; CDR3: CASSLEERGGLETQYF; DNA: TGTGCCAGCAGCTTAGAGGAGCGGGGGGGCCTGGAGACCCAGTACTTC
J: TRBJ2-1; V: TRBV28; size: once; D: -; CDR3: CASSPRGIRTNEQFF; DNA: TGTGCCAGCAGTCCTCGCGGCATCCGAACCAATGAGCAGTTCTTC
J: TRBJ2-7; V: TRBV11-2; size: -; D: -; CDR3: CASSLDLGPSREQYF; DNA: TGTGCCAGCAGCTTAGATCTAGGCCCGTCGCGGGAGCAGTACTTC
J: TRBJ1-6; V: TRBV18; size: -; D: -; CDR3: CASSPESSYNSPLHF; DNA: TGTGCCAGCTCACCGGAGAGCTCCTATAATTCACCCCTCCACTTT
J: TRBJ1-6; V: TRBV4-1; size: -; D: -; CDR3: CASSQDTLGGSLRPLHF; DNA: TGCGCCAGCAGCCAAGATACATTGGGTGGGTCGCTGCGGCCCCTCCACTTT
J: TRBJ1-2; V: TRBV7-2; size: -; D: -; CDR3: CASSPILGGPYSNYGYTF; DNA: TGTGCCAGCAGCCCTATTTTGGGGGGGCCCTATTCTAACTATGGCTACACCTTC
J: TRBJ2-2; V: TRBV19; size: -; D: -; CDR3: CASSISTGYTGELFF; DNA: TGTGCCAGTAGTATAAGTACAGGGTATACCGGGGAGCTGTTTTTT
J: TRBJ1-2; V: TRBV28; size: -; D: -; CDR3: CASSLRGSNYGYTF; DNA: TGTGCCAGCAGTTTGCGAGGGTCTAACTATGGCTACACCTTC
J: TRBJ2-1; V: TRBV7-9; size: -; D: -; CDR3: CASSLLAYNEQFF; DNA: TGTGCCAGCAGCCTCCTAGCGTACAATGAGCAGTTCTTC
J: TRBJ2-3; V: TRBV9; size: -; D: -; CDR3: CASSVNREDTQYF; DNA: TGTGCCAGCAGCGTCAACAGGGAAGATACGCAGTATTTT
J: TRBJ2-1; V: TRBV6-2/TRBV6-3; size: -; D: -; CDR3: CASSYPHDYSRHSSYNEQFF; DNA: TGTGCCAGCAGTTACCCCCATGACTACTCTAGGCACAGCTCCTACAATGAGCAGTTCTTC
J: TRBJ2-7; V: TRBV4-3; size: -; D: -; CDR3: CASSQGSSYEQYF; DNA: TGCGCCAGCAGCCAAGGCAGCTCCTACGAGCAGTACTTC
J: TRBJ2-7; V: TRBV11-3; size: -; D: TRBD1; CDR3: CASSPGTGIYEQYF; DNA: TGTGCCAGCAGCCCAGGGACAGGGATATACGAGCAGTACTTC
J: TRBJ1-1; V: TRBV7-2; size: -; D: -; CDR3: CASSLVTPEAFF; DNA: TGTGCCAGCAGCTTAGTTACTCCTGAAGCTTTCTTT
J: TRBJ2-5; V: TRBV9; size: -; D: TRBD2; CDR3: CASSNQVGGETQYF; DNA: TGTGCCAGCAGCAACCAGGTCGGGGGGGAGACCCAGTACTTC
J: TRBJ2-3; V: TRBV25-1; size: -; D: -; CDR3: CASSDIRGLEYF; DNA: TGTGCCAGCAGTGACATCAGGGGACTGGAGTATTTT
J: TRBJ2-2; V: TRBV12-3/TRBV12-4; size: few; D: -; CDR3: CASSYSGELFF; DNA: TGTGCCAGCAGTTATTCCGGGGAGCTGTTTTTT
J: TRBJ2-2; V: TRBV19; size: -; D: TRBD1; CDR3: CASSPDGWTGATGELFF; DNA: TGTGCCAGTAGTCCAGACGGTTGGACAGGGGCCACCGGGGAGCTGTTTTTT
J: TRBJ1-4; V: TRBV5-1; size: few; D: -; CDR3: CASSLVGPQNLNEKLFF; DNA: TGCGCCAGCAGCTTGGTTGGGCCTCAAAACCTTAATGAAAAACTGTTTTTT
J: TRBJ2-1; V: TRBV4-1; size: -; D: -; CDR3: CASSQTASSYNEQFF; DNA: TGCGCCAGCAGCCAAACGGCTAGCAGCTACAATGAGCAGTTCTTC
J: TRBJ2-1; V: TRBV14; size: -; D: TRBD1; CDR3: CASSRDRGRDEQFF; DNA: TGTGCCAGCAGCCGGGACAGGGGGCGCGATGAGCAGTTCTTC
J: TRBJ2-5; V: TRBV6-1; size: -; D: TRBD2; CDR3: CALSGGPWWTQYF; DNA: TGTGCCCTAAGCGGGGGGCCCTGGTGGACCCAGTACTTC
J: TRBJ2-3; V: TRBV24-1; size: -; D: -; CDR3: CATSDFAGGNRADTQYF; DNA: TGTGCCACCAGTGATTTTGCCGGGGGCAATAGGGCAGATACGCAGTATTTT
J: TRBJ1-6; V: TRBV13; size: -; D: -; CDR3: CASSLIRVGNSPLHF; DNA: TGTGCCAGCAGCCTTATCAGGGTAGGAAATTCACCCCTCCACTTT
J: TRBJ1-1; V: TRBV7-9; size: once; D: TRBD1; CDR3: CASSEWDSLNTEAFF; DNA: TGTGCCAGCAGCGAATGGGACAGTTTGAACACTGAAGCTTTCTTT
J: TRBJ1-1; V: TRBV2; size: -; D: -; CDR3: CASSETGYSTEAFF; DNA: TGTGCCAGCAGTGAAACAGGGTATAGCACTGAAGCTTTCTTT
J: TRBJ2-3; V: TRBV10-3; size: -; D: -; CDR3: CAISEAGSGTDTQYF; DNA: TGTGCCATCAGTGAGGCGGGGAGCGGGACAGATACGCAGTATTTT
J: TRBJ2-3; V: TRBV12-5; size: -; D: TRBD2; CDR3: CASGTGGDTQYF; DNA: TGTGCTAGTGGTACGGGGGGGGATACGCAGTATTTT
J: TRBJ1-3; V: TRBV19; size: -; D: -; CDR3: CASSIPRGSGNTIYF; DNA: TGTGCCAGTAGTATCCCACGGGGATCTGGAAACACCATATATTTT
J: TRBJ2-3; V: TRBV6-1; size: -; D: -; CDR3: CASSERWGYTDTQYF; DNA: TGTGCCAGCAGTGAAAGGTGGGGATACACAGATACGCAGTATTTT
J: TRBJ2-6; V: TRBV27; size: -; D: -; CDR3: CASSSSSGANVLTF; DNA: TGTGCCAGCAGTTCAAGCTCTGGGGCCAACGTCCTGACTTTC
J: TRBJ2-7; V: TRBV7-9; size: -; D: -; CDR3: CASSLDGGPTYEQYF; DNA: TGTGCCAGCAGCTTAGACGGGGGCCCAACCTACGAGCAGTACTTC
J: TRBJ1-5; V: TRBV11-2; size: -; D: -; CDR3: CASSLGINQPQHF; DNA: TGTGCCAGCAGCTTAGGTATCAATCAGCCCCAGCATTTT
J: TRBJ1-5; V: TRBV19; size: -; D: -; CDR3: CASKKGNQPQHF; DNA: TGTGCCAGCAAAAAGGGCAATCAGCCCCAGCATTTT